These 13 T cell receptor beta chains share one sample of origin, sequenced in a study of beta chain features in type 1 diabetes. Findings and caveats of the study: Shorter TCRB CDR3s, moderately but significantly so, were found in Type 1 diabetes patients in all four CD4+ subsets.

For these receptors, no antigen is known. Reverse transcribing all isolated RNA meant expressed TCRB transcripts were sequenced. Here immunoSEQ multiplex PCR was the method, and the copy in TCRdb shows in-frame clones only, minus some. Of about 640,000 clones detected, roughly 12% appear once; the ten largest clones hold more than 0.1%. The material sequenced was naive CD4+ T cells from blood. These receptor sequences come from a man aged 25-45 years with type 1 diabetes.

Note on this clone: Other DNA sequences in this specimen translate into the identical CDR3. This chain uses TRBV7-9 with TRBJ1-5; D is unresolved. Germline values: CDR1 SEHNR, CDR2 FQNEAQ (reference sequence). V lost 1 base, J lost 6 bases, and 7 bases lay in between. The CDR3 loop spans 13 amino acids. CDR3 nucleotide sequence: TGTGCCAGCAGCTTAGAAGTCGGTCAGCCCCAGCATTTT. Its protein is CASSLEVGQPQHF.

This chain joins TRBV4-3 and TRBJ2-1; possibly TRBD1 or TRBD2 for D (5 bases each). This CDR3 has 13 amino acids. V was cut by 4 bases and J by 8 bases, with 12 bases left in between. CDR1 is LGHNA, CDR2 YSLEER, per germline. The CDR3 DNA sequence: TGCGCCAGCAGCCGGGGACCGTTTGATGAGCAGTTCTTC. Amino acids: CASSRGPFDEQFF.

This rearrangement joins TRBV10-3 to TRBJ2-3, with no clear D. Germline loops: CDR1 ENHRY, CDR2 SYGVKD. The CDR3 has 16 residues. V was trimmed by 2 bases and J by 0 bases, leaving 12 bases between them. The CDR3 sequence: CAISEKGRSSTDTQYF. The CDR3, as DNA: TGTGCCATCAGTGAGAAAGGCAGGTCTAGCACAGATACGCAGTATTTT.

The CDR3 nucleotides read TGTGCCAGCAGCCAAACAACAGGAGTATCACCCCTCCACTTT. Protein: CASSQTTGVSPLHF. The rearrangement links TRBV4-2 to TRBJ1-6; TRBD1 is a possible D gene (5 bases). The CDR3 has 14 residues. Germline V gene data show CDR1 as LGHNA and CDR2 as YNFKEQ. V shed 2 bases and J shed 10 bases, with 12 bases lying between them.

This chain links TRBV5-4 with TRBJ2-7, with TRBD2 matching over 9 bases. Germline trimming cut 0 bases from V and 2 bases from J; bases unmatched to any gene: 6. The germline V gene encodes CDR1 SGHNT and CDR2 YYREEE (reference sequence). This CDR3 region has 16 residues. CDR3 region: CASSLGGSGGPYEQYF. CDR3 coding DNA: TGTGCCAGCAGCTTGGGTGGTAGCGGGGGCCCCTACGAGCAGTACTTC.

There are a few counts of this clone. This sequence joins TRBV4-3 and TRBJ1-2; 9 bases are a match to TRBD1. Per the germline V gene, CDR1 is LGHNA and CDR2 is YSLEER. V shed 0 bases and J 2 bases; nucleotides not matched to a gene: 4. The CDR3 has 16 amino acids. DNA of the CDR3: TGCGCCAGCAGCCAAGAAATCGGACAGGGGAACTATGGCTACACCTTC. Encoded protein: CASSQEIGQGNYGYTF.

The genes are TRBV7-9 and TRBJ2-7; D gene unclear. Germline values: CDR1 SEHNR, CDR2 FQNEAQ (reference sequence). The V gene lost 5 bases and the J gene lost 6 bases, with 11 bases spanning the gap. The CDR3 has 12 residues. CDR3 protein: CASSLTPAEQYF. CDR3 nucleotide sequence: TGTGCCAGCAGCCTAACCCCGGCCGAGCAGTACTTC. The full variable domain, rest sourced from reference TRBV7-9 and TRBJ2-7, is DTGVSQNPRHKITKRGQNVTFRCDPISEHNRLYWYRQTLGQGPEFLTYFQNEAQLEKSRLLSDRFSAERPKGSFSTLEIQRTEQGDSAMYLCASSLTPAEQYFGPGTRLTVT.

The V gene is TRBV6-1, the J gene TRBJ1-1, with D uncertain. The germline V gene has CDR1 MNHNS and CDR2 SASEGT. Trimming stripped 6 bases from V and 1 base from J, with 3 bases between. This CDR3 has 11 amino acids. CDR3 amino acids: CASRWNTEAFF. Written as DNA, the CDR3 is TGTGCCAGCAGGTGGAACACTGAAGCTTTCTTT.

The chain recombines TRBV28 with TRBJ2-7, with a tentative D call TRBD1 (5 bases). This CDR3 has 13 residues. In germline, CDR1 is MDHEN, CDR2 SYDVKM. V was pared by 7 bases and J by 5 bases, with 15 bases between. In nucleotides, the CDR3 is TGTGCCAGCATAGGACAAGTATTCGACGAGCAGTACTTC. It translates to CASIGQVFDEQYF.

This sequence joins TRBV19 and TRBJ2-1; the D is unclear. This CDR3 region has 14 residues. Trimming left V 5 bases short and J 7 bases short, with 15 bases between. The V gene's germline CDR1 is LNHDA and CDR2 SQIVND (reference sequence). The CDR3 is CASSPSPLRNEQFF. The CDR3 DNA is TGTGCCAGTAGTCCCTCCCCGCTTAGGAATGAGCAGTTCTTC.

This rearrangement joins TRBV18 to TRBJ2-5; 9 bases agree with TRBD1. CDR1 KGHSH and CDR2 LQKENI come from the germline V gene. The CDR3 has 16 residues. With V trimmed by 3 bases and J by 0 bases, 5 bases remained unmatched. CDR3 in amino acids: CASSPPRDRDQETQYF. CDR3 sequence (DNA): TGTGCCAGCTCACCGCCCCGGGACAGGGACCAAGAGACCCAGTACTTC.

There are a few counts of this clone. The chain carries TRBV6-6 and TRBJ1-5; D gene uncertain. CDR3 length: 14 amino acids. V lost 11 bases and J lost 2, with 16 bases in between. The germline V gene encodes CDR1 MNHNY and CDR2 SVGAGI (reference sequence). The CDR3 region has the DNA TGTGCCGACACTGTAAAGGTTGGCAATCAGCCCCAGCATTTT. Translated, it gives CADTVKVGNQPQHF.

CDR3 DNA sequence: TGTGCCAGCAGCTCTACGACGGTGGAAGCTTTCTTT. Its translation: CASSSTTVEAFF. The V call is TRBV7-2, the J call TRBJ1-1; D uncertain. The germline V gene encodes CDR1 SGHTA and CDR2 FQGNSA. This CDR3 comprises 12 residues. Trimming pared 4 bases from V and 8 bases from J, leaving 11 bases between.